These 13 T cell receptor beta chains were sequenced from one sample in a study of cytomegalovirus exposure and HLA in healthy donors. A multiplex PCR was run with 60 Vbeta primers and 13 Jbeta primers. This table comes from immunoSEQ multiplex PCR, and its TCRdb copy is limited to in-frame clones, with some not included. Of 200,000 or so clones listed, approximately 84% are singletons. Sequenced material: PBMCs. The receptors shown here come from a boy younger than 18 in good health and CMV-seronegative.

The chain recombines TRBV6-4 with TRBJ2-2, with D possibly TRBD1 on 7 matching bases. The germline V gene has CDR1 MRHNA and CDR2 SNTAGT. This CDR3 comprises 14 residues. Trimming cost V 10 bases and J 7 bases, with 19 bases left between them. The CDR3 protein is CATAGQFPSGELFF. The CDR3 DNA reads as TGTGCCACTGCGGGACAGTTTCCAAGCGGGGAGCTGTTTTTT.

This clone occurred once. The genes are TRBV10-1 and TRBJ1-4; tentatively, D is TRBD1 (6 bases). Germline assignment: CDR1 WNHNN and CDR2 SYGVQD (reference sequence). The CDR3 has 14 amino acids. Deletions cut 7 bases from V and 4 bases from J, with 13 bases between. The CDR3 sequence is CASIGRGDNEKLFF. In nucleotides, the CDR3 is TGCGCCAGCATCGGGAGGGGGGATAATGAAAAACTGTTTTTT.

For this clone: The germline gene is not matched at one end of the junction; a read error may be the cause. Other nucleotide sequences in the sample specify the same CDR3. The chain employs TRBV9 and TRBJ1-6; no definite D call. Looked up from germline, CDR1 is SGDLS and CDR2 is YYNGEE. CDR3 length equals 16 residues. The CDR3 DNA reads TGTGCTAGCAGCGTGGGCTCCGGGAACTATAATTCACCCCTCCACTTT. Protein sequence: CASSVGSGNYNSPLHF.

The chain uses TRBV7-2 and TRBJ2-3; D may be TRBD2 (5 bases). The V gene's germline CDR1 is SGHTA and CDR2 FQGNSA. The CDR3 length is 15 residues. V gave up 0 bases and J gave up 2 bases, with 9 bases separating them. The CDR3 sequence: CASSLAGGYTDTQYF. The CDR3 region has the DNA TGTGCCAGCAGCTTAGCCGGCGGGTACACAGATACGCAGTATTTT.

The chain combines TRBV4-1 with TRBJ2-3; D is perhaps TRBD1 (5 bases). The CDR3 is 15 residues long. The germline V and J ends were trimmed by 1 base and 0 bases, with 8 bases remaining between them. Germline CDR1 and CDR2: MGHRA and YSYEKL. The CDR3 nucleotides read TGCGCCAGCAGCCAAGCGGCAGGGAGCACAGATACGCAGTATTTT. As protein: CASSQAAGSTDTQYF.

J is TRBJ2-2 and V is TRBV7-9, with D perhaps TRBD2 (6 bases). The CDR3 runs 14 residues. V lost 10 bases to trimming and J lost 5 bases, with 17 bases between them. From germline, CDR1 is SEHNR and CDR2 FQNEAQ (reference sequence). CDR3: CATPKEGGTGELFF. The CDR3 bases are TGTGCCACCCCGAAAGAGGGAGGAACCGGGGAGCTGTTTTTT. Variable domain in full (rest from reference TRBV7-9 and TRBJ2-2): DTGVSQNPRHKITKRGQNVTFRCDPISEHNRLYWYRQTLGQGPEFLTYFQNEAQLEKSRLLSDRFSAERPKGSFSTLEIQRTEQGDSAMYLCATPKEGGTGELFFGEGSRLTVL.

The genes are TRBV14 and TRBJ1-2; the D gene is possibly TRBD1 (6 bases). V lost 4 bases and J 4 bases, leaving 13 bases between the germline ends. Germline V lookup: CDR1 SGHDN, CDR2 FVKESK. The CDR3 loop spans 14 amino acids. CDR3 DNA sequence: TGTGCCAGCAGCCCCCGGGACACCCTCTATGGCTACACCTTC. Protein sequence: CASSPRDTLYGYTF.

This chain uses TRBV6-1 with TRBJ2-3, with D hard to call. Germline loops: CDR1 MNHNS, CDR2 SASEGT. The CDR3 has 14 residues. The ends were cut back, 4 bases at V and 0 bases at J, with 8 bases in the middle. CDR3 sequence reads: CASSVRTSTDTQYF. DNA for the CDR3: TGTGCCAGCAGTGTCCGAACTAGCACAGATACGCAGTATTTT.

This CDR3 is CASRDDRGRGTEAFF. For the CDR3, the DNA is TGTGCCAGCAGGGATGACAGGGGGCGAGGCACTGAAGCTTTCTTT. The chain carries TRBV6-5 and TRBJ1-1; 10 bases fit TRBD1. The CDR3 contains 15 residues. Germline assignment: CDR1 MNHEY and CDR2 SVGAGI. The V gene end was trimmed by 6 bases and the J gene end by 4 bases; junction bases not matched to a gene: 8.

The chain combines TRBV28 with TRBJ2-3; 7 bases match TRBD2. The CDR3 has 14 amino acids. Per the germline V gene, CDR1 is MDHEN and CDR2 is SYDVKM. J lost 0 bases, V lost 8 bases, and 5 bases had no gene match. For the CDR3, the DNA is TGTGCCAGCGGGCTTAGCGGGAGCACAGATACGCAGTATTTT. Protein sequence: CASGLSGSTDTQYF.

CDR3 amino acids: CASKDAGKAFF. The CDR3 DNA reads as TGTGCCAGCAAGGACGCAGGGAAAGCTTTCTTT. The genes are TRBV28 and TRBJ1-1; D is perhaps TRBD1 (5 bases). V was pared by 7 bases and J by 9 bases, with 12 bases between. CDR3 length: 11 residues. The germline V gene has CDR1 MDHEN and CDR2 SYDVKM.

The chain joins TRBV27 to TRBJ1-1; D not certain. CDR3 size: 11 residues. Looked up from germline, CDR1 is MNHEY and CDR2 is SMNVEV (reference sequence). V lost 8 bases, J lost 7 bases, and 11 bases lay in between. CDR3 DNA sequence: TGTGCCAGCGTTAGAGGAGGTGAAGCTTTCTTT. Its protein product is CASVRGGEAFF.

V is TRBV15 and J is TRBJ1-4; 7 bases line up with TRBD1. From germline, CDR1 is LNHNV and CDR2 YYDKDF (reference sequence). CDR3 length: 14 amino acids. V gave up 1 base and J gave up 8 bases; unmatched junction bases: 4. In DNA, the CDR3 is TGTGCCACCAGCAGAGGAGGGGGCCGGGAAAAACTGTTTTTT. Translated, it gives CATSRGGGREKLFF.